Listed below are T cell receptor beta chains from one sample, sequenced in a study of blood T cell repertoires in COVID-19. The repertoire was sequenced with immunoSEQ multiplex PCR; TCRdb's copy has only in-frame clones and lacks some. The sample contains fewer than 60,000 clones, 80% to 90% of which appear only once. Sequenced input: peripheral blood. All receptors derive from a human donor in a cohort sampled during active COVID-19. CDR3s include the opening cysteine and the closing phenylalanine or tryptophan. Each record gives: D gene, J gene, clone size, V gene, CDR3 protein, CDR3 DNA. D genes are given only for firm matches. Clone size, where shown, is once, few, many, or a class for clones that have expanded.

d_gene: .; j_gene: TRBJ1-2; abundance: once; v_gene: TRBV11-2; CDR3aa: CASSLPGRRLNYGYTF; CDR3nt: TGTGCCAGCAGCCTTCCCGGCAGGAGACTAAACTATGGCTACACCTTC
d_gene: .; j_gene: TRBJ1-1; abundance: .; v_gene: TRBV19; CDR3aa: CASSIRPATGAEAFF; CDR3nt: TGTGCCAGTAGTATTCGTCCAGCCACGGGGGCTGAAGCTTTCTTT
d_gene: .; j_gene: TRBJ2-7; abundance: .; v_gene: TRBV7-7; CDR3aa: CASSLFLGAYEQYF; CDR3nt: TGTGCTAGCAGCTTATTTCTAGGGGCCTACGAGCAGTACTTC
d_gene: TRBD2; j_gene: TRBJ2-7; abundance: .; v_gene: TRBV7-2; CDR3aa: CASSPRRGDEQYF; CDR3nt: TGTGCCAGCAGCCCCAGGCGGGGGGACGAGCAGTACTTC
d_gene: .; j_gene: TRBJ2-5; abundance: once; v_gene: TRBV19; CDR3aa: CASSIVGSGIQETQYF; CDR3nt: TGTGCCAGTAGTATAGTAGGGTCAGGGATCCAAGAGACCCAGTACTTC
d_gene: .; j_gene: TRBJ1-4; abundance: .; v_gene: TRBV21-1; CDR3aa: CASSRSTGGSEKLFF; CDR3nt: TGTGCCAGCAGCAGATCGACAGGGGGATCTGAAAAACTGTTTTTT
d_gene: .; j_gene: TRBJ1-5; abundance: .; v_gene: TRBV5-3; CDR3aa: CARSLYSGGDQPQHF; CDR3nt: TGTGCCAGAAGCTTGTACTCGGGTGGTGATCAGCCCCAGCATTTT
d_gene: .; j_gene: TRBJ1-4; abundance: once; v_gene: TRBV7-9; CDR3aa: CASSLLSGIEKLFF; CDR3nt: TGTGCCAGCAGCTTATTGTCGGGGATCGAAAAACTGTTTTTT
d_gene: .; j_gene: TRBJ2-1; abundance: .; v_gene: TRBV5-1; CDR3aa: CASSLGLQTYNEQFF; CDR3nt: TGCGCCAGCAGCTTGGGACTACAGACCTACAATGAGCAGTTCTTC
d_gene: .; j_gene: TRBJ2-2; abundance: .; v_gene: TRBV7-2; CDR3aa: CASSLRQVLGELFF; CDR3nt: TGTGCCAGCAGCTTAAGACAGGTTCTCGGGGAGCTGTTTTTT
d_gene: TRBD2; j_gene: TRBJ2-1; abundance: .; v_gene: TRBV6-2/TRBV6-3; CDR3aa: CASSYRDLAGYEQFF; CDR3nt: TGTGCCAGCAGTTACCGGGACTTAGCGGGTTATGAGCAGTTCTTC
d_gene: .; j_gene: TRBJ1-4; abundance: .; v_gene: TRBV12-3/TRBV12-4; CDR3aa: CASSSTGNEKLFF; CDR3nt: TGTGCCAGCAGTTCAACGGGGAATGAAAAACTGTTTTTT
d_gene: TRBD2; j_gene: TRBJ2-3; abundance: .; v_gene: TRBV9; CDR3aa: CASSPPPGGDTQYF; CDR3nt: TGTGCCAGCAGCCCACCCCCGGGAGGAGATACGCAGTATTTT
d_gene: .; j_gene: TRBJ1-2; abundance: .; v_gene: TRBV6-5; CDR3aa: CASRYPLLTNYGYTF; CDR3nt: TGTGCCAGCAGGTACCCACTACTAACAAACTATGGCTACACCTTC
d_gene: TRBD1; j_gene: TRBJ1-3; abundance: .; v_gene: TRBV7-2; CDR3aa: CASSQRQGWSNTIYF; CDR3nt: TGTGCCAGCAGCCAGAGACAGGGGTGGTCGAACACCATATATTTT
d_gene: TRBD2; j_gene: TRBJ2-3; abundance: .; v_gene: TRBV5-4; CDR3aa: CASSEPFPGLASDTQYF; CDR3nt: TGTGCCAGCAGCGAGCCCTTTCCGGGACTAGCGTCGGATACGCAGTATTTT
d_gene: TRBD2; j_gene: TRBJ2-2; abundance: .; v_gene: TRBV10-3; CDR3aa: CAISAPGLAGGPSLRRELFF; CDR3nt: TGTGCCATCAGTGCACCGGGACTAGCGGGGGGGCCGAGCCTGAGGAGGGAGCTGTTTTTT
d_gene: TRBD2; j_gene: TRBJ2-7; abundance: .; v_gene: TRBV2; CDR3aa: CASSAQGLAANEQYF; CDR3nt: TGTGCCAGCAGCGCACAGGGACTAGCGGCCAACGAGCAGTACTTC
d_gene: .; j_gene: TRBJ1-2; abundance: .; v_gene: TRBV25-1; CDR3aa: CASSESDYGYTF; CDR3nt: TGTGCCAGCAGTGAATCCGACTATGGCTACACCTTC
d_gene: .; j_gene: TRBJ2-3; abundance: .; v_gene: TRBV21-1; CDR3aa: CASSKESGDRSTDTQYF; CDR3nt: TGTGCCAGCAGCAAAGAATCAGGGGACAGGTCCACAGATACGCAGTATTTT
d_gene: .; j_gene: TRBJ1-1; abundance: .; v_gene: TRBV19; CDR3aa: CASNYLQGLMNTEAFF; CDR3nt: TGTGCCAGTAATTATCTCCAGGGACTGATGAACACTGAAGCTTTCTTT
d_gene: .; j_gene: TRBJ2-1; abundance: .; v_gene: TRBV5-1; CDR3aa: CASSRGTPNNEQFF; CDR3nt: TGCGCCAGCAGCAGGGGGACACCGAACAATGAGCAGTTCTTC
d_gene: .; j_gene: TRBJ1-1; abundance: .; v_gene: TRBV7-2; CDR3aa: CASSLAGDSEAFF; CDR3nt: TGTGCCAGCAGCTTGGCGGGGGACTCTGAAGCTTTCTTT
d_gene: TRBD1; j_gene: TRBJ1-3; abundance: .; v_gene: TRBV19; CDR3aa: CASSIKEQGANTIYF; CDR3nt: TGTGCCAGTAGTATTAAGGAGCAGGGGGCAAACACCATATATTTT
d_gene: .; j_gene: TRBJ1-4; abundance: .; v_gene: TRBV3-1/TRBV3-2; CDR3aa: CASSQSSGDTNEKLFF; CDR3nt: TGTGCCAGCAGCCAATCCTCAGGGGACACTAATGAAAAACTGTTTTTT
d_gene: TRBD2; j_gene: TRBJ2-3; abundance: .; v_gene: TRBV30; CDR3aa: CAWSFEAGDLTDTQYF; CDR3nt: TGTGCCTGGAGTTTCGAAGCGGGGGACCTCACAGATACGCAGTATTTT
d_gene: .; j_gene: TRBJ1-1; abundance: .; v_gene: TRBV3-1/TRBV3-2; CDR3aa: CASSPTTDTEAFF; CDR3nt: TGTGCCAGCAGCCCAACGACAGACACTGAAGCTTTCTTT
d_gene: .; j_gene: TRBJ1-1; abundance: once; v_gene: TRBV5-1; CDR3aa: CASSAKGGAGDTEAFF; CDR3nt: TGCGCCAGCAGCGCAAAAGGGGGGGCTGGGGACACTGAAGCTTTCTTT
d_gene: TRBD1; j_gene: TRBJ2-7; abundance: .; v_gene: TRBV30; CDR3aa: CAWSQGASYEQYF; CDR3nt: TGTGCCTGGAGCCAGGGGGCATCCTACGAGCAGTACTTC
d_gene: TRBD1; j_gene: TRBJ2-1; abundance: .; v_gene: TRBV25-1; CDR3aa: CASSAPGTGLHNEQFF; CDR3nt: TGTGCCAGCAGTGCCCCCGGGACAGGCTTACACAATGAGCAGTTCTTC
d_gene: .; j_gene: TRBJ1-1; abundance: .; v_gene: TRBV9; CDR3aa: CASSVGQGSSITEAFF; CDR3nt: TGTGCCAGCAGCGTAGGGCAGGGGAGTTCGATCACTGAAGCTTTCTTT
d_gene: .; j_gene: TRBJ1-2; abundance: .; v_gene: TRBV9; CDR3aa: CASSVAPDQINYGYTF; CDR3nt: TGTGCCAGCAGCGTAGCCCCTGATCAGATTAACTATGGCTACACCTTC
d_gene: TRBD1; j_gene: TRBJ2-4; abundance: .; v_gene: TRBV5-5; CDR3aa: CASSPDRVALAKNIQYF; CDR3nt: TGTGCCAGCAGCCCTGACAGGGTAGCACTAGCCAAAAACATTCAGTACTTC
d_gene: TRBD1; j_gene: TRBJ1-1; abundance: .; v_gene: TRBV5-8; CDR3aa: CASSFDRDTEAFF; CDR3nt: TGTGCCAGCAGCTTTGACAGGGACACTGAAGCTTTCTTT
d_gene: .; j_gene: TRBJ2-7; abundance: .; v_gene: TRBV5-6; CDR3aa: CASSYRGFTNYEQYF; CDR3nt: TGTGCCAGCAGCTACAGAGGGTTCACAAATTACGAGCAGTACTTC
d_gene: .; j_gene: TRBJ2-5; abundance: .; v_gene: TRBV6-1; CDR3aa: CASSQGRVVFAETQYF; CDR3nt: TGTGCCAGCAGTCAAGGGCGGGTCGTCTTTGCGGAGACCCAGTACTTC